This T cell receptor beta chain was found in a study of persistence of HIV-infected CD4 T cells. Study details: The sample holds CD4+ T cells responsive to CMV or HIV-1 Gag.

The stimulus was an HIV-1 Gag 15-mer peptide pool, roughly 1 ug/peptide/mL. Memory cells lacking CD40L and CD69 with high CD45RO were sorted. Donors were HIV-1-infected adults who began suppressive ART during chronic infection. CD4+ T cell counts exceeded 400 cells/uL; CMV serology was positive. Stimulated PBMCs had first been depleted of CD8+ T cells. This was the immunoSEQ version 4 assay in survey mode. Sequencing was performed with immunoSEQ multiplex PCR; in TCRdb, only in-frame clones are kept and a portion is missing. Of about 36,000 clones detected, 70% to 90% appear once; the ten largest clones hold around 5.4%. The V segment lost 5 bases and the J segment 5 bases; nucleotides outside the gene matches: 6. The CDR3 covers 15 residues. Germline CDR1 is MNHEY and CDR2 is SVGAGI. Worth noting for this clone: Antigen: not known.

This sequence joins TRBV6-5 and TRBJ2-2; 9 bases match TRBD1. The sequence was obtained from an adult with HIV. The donor label of this sample is uncertain. The sequencing here drew on cultured CD4+ T cells from PBMCs, taken from a patient who received antiretroviral therapy. The CDR3 sequence: CASSPPGQGTGELFF. For the CDR3, the DNA is TGTGCCAGCAGTCCTCCGGGACAGGGTACCGGGGAGCTGTTTTTT.